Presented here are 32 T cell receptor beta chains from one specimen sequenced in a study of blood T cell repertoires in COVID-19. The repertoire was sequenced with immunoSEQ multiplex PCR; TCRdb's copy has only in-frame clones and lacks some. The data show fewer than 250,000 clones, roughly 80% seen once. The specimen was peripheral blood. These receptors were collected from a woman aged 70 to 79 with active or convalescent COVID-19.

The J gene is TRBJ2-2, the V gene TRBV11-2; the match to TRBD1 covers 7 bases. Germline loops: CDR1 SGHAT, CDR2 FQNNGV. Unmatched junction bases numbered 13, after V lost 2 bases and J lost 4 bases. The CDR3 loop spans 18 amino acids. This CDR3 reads CASSLIRGRDLFTGELFF. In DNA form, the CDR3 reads TGTGCCAGCAGCTTAATTAGGGGGCGCGACTTGTTCACCGGGGAGCTGTTTTTT.

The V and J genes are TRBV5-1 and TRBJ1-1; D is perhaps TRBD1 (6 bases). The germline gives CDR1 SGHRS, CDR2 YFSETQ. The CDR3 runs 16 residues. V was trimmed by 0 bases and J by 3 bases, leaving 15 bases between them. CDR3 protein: CASSLVRFRGDTEAFF. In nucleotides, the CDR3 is TGCGCCAGCAGCTTGGTTAGGTTCAGGGGTGACACTGAAGCTTTCTTT.

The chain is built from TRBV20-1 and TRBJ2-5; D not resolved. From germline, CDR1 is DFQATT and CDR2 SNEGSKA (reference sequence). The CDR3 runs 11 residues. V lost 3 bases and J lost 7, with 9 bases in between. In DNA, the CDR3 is TGCAGTGCTAGGGTCAGAGGGACCCAGTACTTC. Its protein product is CSARVRGTQYF.

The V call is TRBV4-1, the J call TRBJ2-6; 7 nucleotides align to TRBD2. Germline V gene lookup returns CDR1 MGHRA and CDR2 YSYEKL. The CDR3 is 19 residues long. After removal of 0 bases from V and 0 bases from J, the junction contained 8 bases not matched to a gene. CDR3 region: CASSQDWEGRPSGANVLTF. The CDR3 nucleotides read TGCGCCAGCAGCCAAGATTGGGAGGGGCGGCCCTCTGGGGCCAACGTCCTGACTTTC.

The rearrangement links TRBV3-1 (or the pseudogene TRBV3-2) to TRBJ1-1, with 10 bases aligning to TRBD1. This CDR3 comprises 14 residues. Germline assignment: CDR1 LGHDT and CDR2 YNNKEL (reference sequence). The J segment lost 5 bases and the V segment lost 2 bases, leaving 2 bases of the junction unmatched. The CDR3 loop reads CASSQWTGGTEAFF. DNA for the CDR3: TGTGCCAGCAGCCAATGGACAGGGGGGACTGAAGCTTTCTTT.

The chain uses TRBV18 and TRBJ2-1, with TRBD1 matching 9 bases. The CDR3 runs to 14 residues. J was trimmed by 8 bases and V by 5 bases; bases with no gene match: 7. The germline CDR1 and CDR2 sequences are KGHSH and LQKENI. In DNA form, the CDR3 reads TGTGCCAGCTCAAAGACAGGGGGATATGATGAGCAGTTCTTC. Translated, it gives CASSKTGGYDEQFF. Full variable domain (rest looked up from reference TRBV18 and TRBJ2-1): NAGVMQNPRHLVRRRGQEARLRCSPMKGHSHVYWYRQLPEEGLKFMVYLQKENIIDESGMPKERFSAEFPKEGPSILRIQQVVRGDSAAYFCASSKTGGYDEQFFGPGTRLTVL.

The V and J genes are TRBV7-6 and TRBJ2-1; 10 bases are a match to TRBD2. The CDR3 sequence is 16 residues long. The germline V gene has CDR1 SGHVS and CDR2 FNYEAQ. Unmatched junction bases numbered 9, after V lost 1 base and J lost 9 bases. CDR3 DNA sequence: TGTGCCAGCAGCTTAGAGGGGCCTAGCGGGAGAGGTGAGCAGTTCTTC. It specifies CASSLEGPSGRGEQFF.

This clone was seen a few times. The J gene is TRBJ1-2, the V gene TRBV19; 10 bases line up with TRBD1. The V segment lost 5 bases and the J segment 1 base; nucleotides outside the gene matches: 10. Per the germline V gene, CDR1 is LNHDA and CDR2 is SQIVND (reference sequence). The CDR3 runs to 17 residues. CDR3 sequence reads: CASSAGQGSGYNYGYTF. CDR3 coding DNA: TGTGCCAGTAGTGCGGGACAGGGGAGCGGATATAACTATGGCTACACCTTC.

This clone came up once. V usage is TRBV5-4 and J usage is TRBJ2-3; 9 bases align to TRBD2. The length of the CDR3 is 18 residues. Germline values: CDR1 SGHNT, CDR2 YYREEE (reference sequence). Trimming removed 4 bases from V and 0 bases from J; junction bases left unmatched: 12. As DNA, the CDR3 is TGTGCCAGCAGCGGGGGAAGCGGGGGGATCGCTAGCACAGATACGCAGTATTTT. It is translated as CASSGGSGGIASTDTQYF.

CDR3 in DNA: TGTGCCAGCAGCTTAATGAGCATGGCGGGGGTGCGCGAGCAGTTCTTC. Amino acid sequence: CASSLMSMAGVREQFF. The chain has TRBV7-3 and TRBJ2-1; TRBD2 matches 7 bases. The CDR3 length is 16 residues. Germline loops: CDR1 SGHTA, CDR2 FQGTGA. J lost 10 bases, V lost 1 base, and 13 bases had no gene match.

CDR3 amino acids: CASSLYPTGGSSYEQYF. The CDR3 DNA reads TGTGCCAGCAGCTTATACCCGACAGGGGGGAGCTCCTACGAGCAGTACTTC. This rearrangement joins TRBV7-2 to TRBJ2-7, with 9 bases aligning to TRBD1. Per germline, CDR1 SGHTA and CDR2 FQGNSA. With 2 bases clipped from V and 0 bases from J, the junction kept 8 bases outside the gene matches. The CDR3 spans 17 residues.

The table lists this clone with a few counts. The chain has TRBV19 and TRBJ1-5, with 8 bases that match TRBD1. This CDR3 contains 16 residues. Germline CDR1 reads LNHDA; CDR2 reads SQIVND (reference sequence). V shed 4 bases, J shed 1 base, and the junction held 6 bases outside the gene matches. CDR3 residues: CASSTGGRVSNQPQHF. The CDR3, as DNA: TGTGCCAGTAGTACAGGGGGCAGGGTAAGCAATCAGCCCCAGCATTTT. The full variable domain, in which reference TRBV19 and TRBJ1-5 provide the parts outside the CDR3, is DGGITQSPKYLFRKEGQNVTLSCEQNLNHDAMYWYRQDPGQGLRLIYYSQIVNDFQKGDIAEGYSVSREKKESFPLTVTSAQKNPTAFYLCASSTGGRVSNQPQHFGDGTRLSIL.

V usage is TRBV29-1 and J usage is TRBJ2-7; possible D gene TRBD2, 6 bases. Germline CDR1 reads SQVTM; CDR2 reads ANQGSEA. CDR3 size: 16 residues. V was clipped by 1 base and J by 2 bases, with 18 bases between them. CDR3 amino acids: CSVEVGRVGPPYEQYF. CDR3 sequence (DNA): TGCAGCGTTGAAGTCGGGAGAGTGGGCCCACCCTACGAGCAGTACTTC.

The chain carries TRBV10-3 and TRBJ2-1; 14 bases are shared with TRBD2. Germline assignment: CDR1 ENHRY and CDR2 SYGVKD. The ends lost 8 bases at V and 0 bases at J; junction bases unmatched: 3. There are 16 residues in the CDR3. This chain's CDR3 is CAIQGTSGSSYNEQFF. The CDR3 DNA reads TGTGCCATCCAGGGGACTAGCGGGAGCTCCTACAATGAGCAGTTCTTC.

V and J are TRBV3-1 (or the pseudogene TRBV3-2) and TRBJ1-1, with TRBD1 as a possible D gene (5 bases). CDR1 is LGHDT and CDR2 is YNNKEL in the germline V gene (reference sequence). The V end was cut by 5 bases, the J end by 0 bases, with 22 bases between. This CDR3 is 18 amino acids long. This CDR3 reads CASSYLRERARMNTEAFF. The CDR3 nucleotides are TGTGCCAGCAGCTACCTCAGGGAGCGGGCGCGCATGAACACTGAAGCTTTCTTT.

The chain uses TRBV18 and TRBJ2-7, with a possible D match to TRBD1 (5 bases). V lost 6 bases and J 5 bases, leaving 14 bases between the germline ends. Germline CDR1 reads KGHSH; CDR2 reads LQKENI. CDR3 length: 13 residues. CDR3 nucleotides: TGTGCCAGCTCGCAAAGACAGTACCACGAGCAGTACTTC. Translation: CASSQRQYHEQYF.

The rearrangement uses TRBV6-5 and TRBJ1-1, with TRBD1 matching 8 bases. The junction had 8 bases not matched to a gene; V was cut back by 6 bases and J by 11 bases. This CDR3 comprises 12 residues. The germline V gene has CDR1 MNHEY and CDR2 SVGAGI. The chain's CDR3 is CASRAGQGAAFF. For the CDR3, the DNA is TGTGCCAGCAGGGCTGGACAGGGCGCCGCTTTCTTT.

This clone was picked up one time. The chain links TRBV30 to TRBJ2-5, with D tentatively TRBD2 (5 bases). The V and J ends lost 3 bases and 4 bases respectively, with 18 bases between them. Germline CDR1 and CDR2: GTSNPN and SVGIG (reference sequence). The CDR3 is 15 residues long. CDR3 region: CAWSSPADWGETQYF. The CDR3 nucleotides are TGTGCCTGGAGCAGTCCCGCGGACTGGGGAGAGACCCAGTACTTC.

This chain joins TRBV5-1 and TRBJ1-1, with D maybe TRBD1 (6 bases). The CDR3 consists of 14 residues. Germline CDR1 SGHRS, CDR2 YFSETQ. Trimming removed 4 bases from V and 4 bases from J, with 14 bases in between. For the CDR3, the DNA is TGCGCCAGCAGCCTGGGGGCAGGGCTCACTGAAGCTTTCTTT. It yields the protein CASSLGAGLTEAFF.

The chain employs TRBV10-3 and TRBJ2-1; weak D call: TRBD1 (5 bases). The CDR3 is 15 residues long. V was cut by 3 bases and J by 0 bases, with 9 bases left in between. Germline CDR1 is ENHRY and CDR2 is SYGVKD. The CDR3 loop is CAISERQSSYNEQFF. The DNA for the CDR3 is TGTGCCATCAGTGAACGACAGAGCTCCTACAATGAGCAGTTCTTC.

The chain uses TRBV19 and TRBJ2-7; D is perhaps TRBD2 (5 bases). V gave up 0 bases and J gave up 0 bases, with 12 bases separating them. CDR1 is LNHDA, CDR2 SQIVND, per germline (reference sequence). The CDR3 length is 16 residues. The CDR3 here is CASSIELVVNSYEQYF. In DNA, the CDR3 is TGTGCCAGTAGTATAGAACTAGTCGTGAACTCCTACGAGCAGTACTTC.

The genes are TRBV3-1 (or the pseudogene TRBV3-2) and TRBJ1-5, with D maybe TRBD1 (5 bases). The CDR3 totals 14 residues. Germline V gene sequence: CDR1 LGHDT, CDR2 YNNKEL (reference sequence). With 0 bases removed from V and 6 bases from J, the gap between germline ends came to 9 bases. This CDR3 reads CASSQEGAGQPQHF. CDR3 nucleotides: TGTGCCAGCAGCCAAGAAGGGGCTGGTCAGCCCCAGCATTTT.

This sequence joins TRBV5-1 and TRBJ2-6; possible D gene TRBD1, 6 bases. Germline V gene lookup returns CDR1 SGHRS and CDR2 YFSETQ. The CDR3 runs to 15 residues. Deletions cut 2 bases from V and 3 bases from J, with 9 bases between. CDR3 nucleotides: TGCGCCAGCAGCTTACAAGGGGGTGGGGCCAACGTCCTGACTTTC. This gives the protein CASSLQGGGANVLTF.

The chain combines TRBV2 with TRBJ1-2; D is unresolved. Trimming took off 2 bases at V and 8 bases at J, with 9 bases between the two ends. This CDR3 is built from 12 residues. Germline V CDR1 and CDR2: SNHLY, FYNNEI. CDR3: CASSESSYGYTF. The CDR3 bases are TGTGCCAGCAGTGAAAGTAGCTACGGCTACACCTTC.

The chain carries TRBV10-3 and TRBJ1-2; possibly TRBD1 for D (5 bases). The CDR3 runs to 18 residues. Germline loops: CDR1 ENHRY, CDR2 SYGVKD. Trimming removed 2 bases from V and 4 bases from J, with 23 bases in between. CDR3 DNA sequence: TGTGCCATCAGTGAGGCGTCGGGGGGGGGAAGCAGCATCTATGGCTACACCTTC. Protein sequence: CAISEASGGGSSIYGYTF.

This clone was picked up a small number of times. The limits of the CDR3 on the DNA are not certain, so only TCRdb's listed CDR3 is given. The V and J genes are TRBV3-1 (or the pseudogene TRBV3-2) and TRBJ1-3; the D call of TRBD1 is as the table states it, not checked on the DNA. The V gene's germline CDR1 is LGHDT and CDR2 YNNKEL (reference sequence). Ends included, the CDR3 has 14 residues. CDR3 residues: CASSQFGSGNTIYF.

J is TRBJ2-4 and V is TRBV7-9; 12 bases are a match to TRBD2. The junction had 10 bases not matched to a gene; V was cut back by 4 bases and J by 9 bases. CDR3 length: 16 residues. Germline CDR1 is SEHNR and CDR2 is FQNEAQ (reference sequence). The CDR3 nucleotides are TGTGCCAGCAGCTCAGGACTAGCGGGACTCCCCAGCATTCAGTACTTC. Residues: CASSSGLAGLPSIQYF.

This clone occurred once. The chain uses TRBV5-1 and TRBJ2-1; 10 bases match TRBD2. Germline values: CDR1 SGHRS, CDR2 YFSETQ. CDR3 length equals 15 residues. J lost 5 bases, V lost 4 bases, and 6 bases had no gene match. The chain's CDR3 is CASSPGLAAHNEQFF. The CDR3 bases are TGCGCCAGCAGCCCCGGACTAGCGGCCCACAATGAGCAGTTCTTC.

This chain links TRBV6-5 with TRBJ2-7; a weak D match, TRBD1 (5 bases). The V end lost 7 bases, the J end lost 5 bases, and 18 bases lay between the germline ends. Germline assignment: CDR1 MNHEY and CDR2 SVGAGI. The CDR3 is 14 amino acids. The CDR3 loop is CASTLGQAWNEQYF. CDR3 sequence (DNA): TGTGCCAGCACCCTGGGGCAGGCTTGGAACGAGCAGTACTTC.

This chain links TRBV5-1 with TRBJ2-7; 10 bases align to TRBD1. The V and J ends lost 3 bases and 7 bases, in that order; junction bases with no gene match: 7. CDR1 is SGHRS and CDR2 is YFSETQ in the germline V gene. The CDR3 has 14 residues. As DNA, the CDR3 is TGCGCCAGCAGCTACGGACAGGGGGATAGAGAGCAGTACTTC. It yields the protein CASSYGQGDREQYF.

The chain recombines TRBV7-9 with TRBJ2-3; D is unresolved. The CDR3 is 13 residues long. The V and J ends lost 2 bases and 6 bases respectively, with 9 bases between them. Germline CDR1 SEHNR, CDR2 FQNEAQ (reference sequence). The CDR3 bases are TGTGCCAGCAGCTTAACGATCGGGGATACGCAGTATTTT. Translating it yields CASSLTIGDTQYF. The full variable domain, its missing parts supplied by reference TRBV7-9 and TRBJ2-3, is DTGVSQNPRHKITKRGQNVTFRCDPISEHNRLYWYRQTLGQGPEFLTYFQNEAQLEKSRLLSDRFSAERPKGSFSTLEIQRTEQGDSAMYLCASSLTIGDTQYFGPGTRLTVL.

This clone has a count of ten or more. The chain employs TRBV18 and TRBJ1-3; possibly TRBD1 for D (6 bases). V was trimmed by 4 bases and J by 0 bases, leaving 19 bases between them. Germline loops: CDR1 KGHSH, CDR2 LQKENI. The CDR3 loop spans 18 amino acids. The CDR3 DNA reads TGTGCCAGCTCACAAAACCGGGACACCGGTCCCTCTGGAAACACCATATATTTT. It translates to CASSQNRDTGPSGNTIYF.